This TCR beta chain was retrieved from a study of shared clonotypes between healthy human individuals. CDR1 and CDR2 from the germline V gene are SGHTA and FQGTGA. The trim removed 5 bases at V and 2 bases at J, leaving 2 bases unmatched. This CDR3 spans 13 amino acids. This clone has just one count. The antigen remains undetermined. Other DNA sequences from this sample encode an identical CDR3 as well. General observations from the study: In contrast to clonotypes shared by all four donors, non-shared clonotypes had lower generation probabilities.

Sequencing was performed with immunoSEQ multiplex PCR; in TCRdb, only in-frame clones are kept and a portion is missing. The data hold about 1.5 million clones, with nearly 99% observed a single time. Sequenced input: naive CD4+ T cells sorted from blood. Stated subset: CD45RA+ positively selected. The V call is TRBV7-3, the J call TRBJ1-1; 7 bases are shared with TRBD1. The receptor was isolated from a man aged 25-45 years in good health. This CDR3 reads CASSRDRNTEAFF. CDR3 nucleotide sequence: TGTGCCAGCAGCCGGGACAGAAACACTGAAGCTTTCTTT.